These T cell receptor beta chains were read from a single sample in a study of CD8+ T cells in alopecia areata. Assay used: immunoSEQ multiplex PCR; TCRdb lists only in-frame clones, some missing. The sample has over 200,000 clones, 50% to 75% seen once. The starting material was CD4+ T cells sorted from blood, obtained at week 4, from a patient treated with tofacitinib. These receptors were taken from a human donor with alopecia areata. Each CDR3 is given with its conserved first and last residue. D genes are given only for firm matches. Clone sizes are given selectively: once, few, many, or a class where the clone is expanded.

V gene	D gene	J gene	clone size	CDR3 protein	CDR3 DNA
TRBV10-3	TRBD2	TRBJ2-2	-	CAISSGGDTGELFF	TGTGCCATCAGTAGCGGGGGGGACACCGGGGAGCTGTTTTTT
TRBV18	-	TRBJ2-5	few	CASSPQREETQYF	TGTGCCAGCTCCCCCCAGAGGGAAGAGACCCAGTACTTC
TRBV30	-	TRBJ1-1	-	CAWSPLILTNTEAFF	TGTGCCTGGAGTCCTCTAATACTCACGAACACTGAAGCTTTCTTT
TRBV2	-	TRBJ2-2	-	CASSVYRSNTGELFF	TGTGCCAGCAGTGTTTACAGGTCGAACACCGGGGAGCTGTTTTTT
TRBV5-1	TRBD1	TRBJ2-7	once	CASSLVGTGVYEQYF	TGCGCCAGCAGCTTGGTAGGGACAGGAGTCTACGAGCAGTACTTC
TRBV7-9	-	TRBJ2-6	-	CASSHRRGANVLTF	TGTGCCAGCAGCCACCGGCGTGGGGCCAACGTCCTGACTTTC
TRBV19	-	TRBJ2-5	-	CASSISPPETQYF	TGTGCCAGTAGTATATCACCCCCAGAGACCCAGTACTTC
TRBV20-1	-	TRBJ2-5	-	CSATDRETQYF	TGCAGTGCTACTGACAGGGAGACCCAGTACTTC
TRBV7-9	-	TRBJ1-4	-	CASSVYNNEKLFF	TGTGCCAGCTCCGTTTACAATAATGAAAAACTGTTTTTT
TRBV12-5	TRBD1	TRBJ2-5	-	CASGLNRGETQYF	TGTGCTAGTGGTTTGAACAGGGGAGAGACCCAGTACTTC
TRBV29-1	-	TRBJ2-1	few	CSVVGSREQFF	TGCAGCGTTGTTGGGAGTCGAGAGCAGTTCTTC
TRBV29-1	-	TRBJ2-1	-	CSQRGGSSYNEQFF	TGCAGCCAACGAGGGGGGTCCTCCTACAATGAGCAGTTCTTC
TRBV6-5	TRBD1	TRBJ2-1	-	CASSSIGAGGGEQFF	TGTGCCAGCAGCTCTATCGGGGCAGGGGGCGGTGAGCAGTTCTTC
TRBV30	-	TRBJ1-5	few	CAWSVAGSQPQHF	TGTGCCTGGAGTGTAGCGGGGAGTCAGCCCCAGCATTTT
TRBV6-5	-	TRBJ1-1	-	CASSDYGRQNTEAFF	TGTGCCAGCAGTGACTACGGGAGGCAGAACACTGAAGCTTTCTTT
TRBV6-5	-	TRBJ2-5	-	CASSQNQETQYF	TGTGCCAGCAGTCAAAACCAAGAGACCCAGTACTTC
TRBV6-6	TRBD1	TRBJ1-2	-	CATPGTGDGYTF	TGTGCCACTCCCGGGACAGGGGACGGCTACACCTTC
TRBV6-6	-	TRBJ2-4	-	CASSSDLRAKNIQYF	TGTGCCAGCAGTTCCGACCTGAGGGCAAAAAACATTCAGTACTTC
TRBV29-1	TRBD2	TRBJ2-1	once	CSVDYSGGYNEQFF	TGCAGCGTTGATTATAGCGGGGGCTACAATGAGCAGTTCTTC
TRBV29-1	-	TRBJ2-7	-	CSVAPDGPYEQYF	TGCAGCGTTGCCCCGGACGGCCCCTACGAGCAGTACTTC
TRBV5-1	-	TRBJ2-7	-	CASSLPRDNSYEQYF	TGCGCCAGCAGCTTGCCCCGGGACAACTCCTACGAGCAGTACTTC
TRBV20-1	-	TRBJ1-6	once	CSASGGSPLHF	TGCAGTGCTAGCGGCGGTTCACCCCTCCACTTT
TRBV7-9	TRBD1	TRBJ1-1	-	CASSTKDRGAEAFF	TGTGCCAGCAGCACAAAGGACAGGGGTGCTGAAGCTTTCTTT
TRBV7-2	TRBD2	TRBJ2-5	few	CASSWDYSQTQYF	TGTGCCAGCAGCTGGGACTACTCGCAGACCCAGTACTTC
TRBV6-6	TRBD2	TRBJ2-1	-	CASIGLAGALQFF	TGTGCCAGCATAGGGCTAGCGGGCGCTCTGCAGTTCTTC
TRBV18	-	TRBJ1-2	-	CASSPMSGTNYGYTF	TGTGCCAGCTCACCAATGTCTGGTACTAACTATGGCTACACCTTC
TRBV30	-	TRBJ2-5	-	CAWGWGRTDQETQYF	TGTGCCTGGGGATGGGGACGGACAGACCAAGAGACCCAGTACTTC
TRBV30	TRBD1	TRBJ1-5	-	CAWSSGGDQPQHF	TGTGCCTGGAGTTCAGGGGGAGATCAGCCCCAGCATTTT
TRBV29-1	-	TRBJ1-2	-	CSVALFASYGYTF	TGCAGCGTTGCCCTCTTCGCTAGCTATGGCTACACCTTC
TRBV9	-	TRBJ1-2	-	CASTSSPTNYGYTF	TGTGCCAGCACCTCTAGTCCAACTAACTATGGCTACACCTTC
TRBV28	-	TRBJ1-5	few	CASSSPVGSQPQHF	TGTGCCAGCAGTTCCCCGGTCGGGAGCCAGCCCCAGCATTTT
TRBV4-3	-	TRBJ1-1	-	CASSQDSWSTEAFF	TGCGCCAGCAGCCAAGATAGTTGGAGCACTGAAGCTTTCTTT
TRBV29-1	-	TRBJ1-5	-	CSVEGHYSNQPQHF	TGCAGCGTCGAAGGACATTATAGCAATCAGCCCCAGCATTTT
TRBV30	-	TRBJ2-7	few	CAWSRTGYEQYF	TGTGCCTGGAGTAGGACCGGCTACGAGCAGTACTTC
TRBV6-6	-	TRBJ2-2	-	CASSKSGLGELFF	TGTGCCAGCAGTAAAAGTGGACTAGGGGAGCTGTTTTTT
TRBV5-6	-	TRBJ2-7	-	CASSNGWGTYEQYF	TGTGCCAGCAGCAACGGGTGGGGGACCTACGAGCAGTACTTC
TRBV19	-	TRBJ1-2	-	CASHVGYTF	TGTGCCAGCCATGTGGGCTACACCTTC
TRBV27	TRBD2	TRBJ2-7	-	CASSLSSSGARVHEQYF	TGTGCCAGCAGTTTATCGTCTAGCGGGGCGAGAGTCCACGAGCAGTACTTC
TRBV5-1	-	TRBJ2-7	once	CASSGRDHSYEQYF	TGCGCCAGCAGCGGAAGGGACCACTCCTACGAGCAGTACTTC
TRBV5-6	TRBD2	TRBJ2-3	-	CASSWLADRTDTQYF	TGTGCCAGCAGCTGGCTAGCGGATCGCACAGATACGCAGTATTTT
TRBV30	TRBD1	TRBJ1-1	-	CAWTDRGLWTEAFF	TGTGCCTGGACGGACAGGGGGCTATGGACTGAAGCTTTCTTT
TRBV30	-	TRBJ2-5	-	CAWSGLGTQYF	TGTGCCTGGAGTGGTTTAGGGACCCAGTACTTC
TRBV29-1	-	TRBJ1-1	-	CSVAVASEAFF	TGCAGCGTTGCCGTGGCGTCTGAAGCTTTCTTT
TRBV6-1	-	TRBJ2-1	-	CASKSVAEQFF	TGTGCCAGCAAATCCGTTGCTGAGCAGTTCTTC
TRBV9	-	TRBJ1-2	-	CASSVGSGLGYGYTF	TGTGCCAGCAGCGTAGGATCAGGACTTGGCTATGGCTACACCTTC
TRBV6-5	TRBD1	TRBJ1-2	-	CASSYSGQGYGYTF	TGTGCCAGCAGTTACTCAGGACAGGGCTATGGCTACACCTTC
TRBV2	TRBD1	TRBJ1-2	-	CASKLSGDSYGYTF	TGTGCCAGCAAGTTGTCCGGGGACAGTTATGGCTACACCTTC
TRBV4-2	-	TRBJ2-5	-	CASSQVEGRRETQYF	TGTGCCAGCAGCCAAGTTGAGGGGCGGCGAGAGACCCAGTACTTC
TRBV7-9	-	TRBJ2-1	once	CASSRSGTAYNEQFF	TGTGCCAGCAGCCGTTCCGGGACGGCCTACAATGAGCAGTTCTTC
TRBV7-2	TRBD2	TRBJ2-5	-	CASSSTPLAGVETQYF	TGTGCCAGCAGCTCCACCCCCCTAGCGGGGGTTGAGACCCAGTACTTC
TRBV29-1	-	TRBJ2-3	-	CSVYNGPGSTDTQYF	TGCAGCGTTTACAATGGGCCCGGGAGCACAGATACGCAGTATTTT
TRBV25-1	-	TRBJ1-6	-	CASSETVNSPLHF	TGTGCCAGCAGTGAAACGGTTAATTCACCCCTCCACTTT